These 7 T cell receptor beta chains were all obtained from the same sample, sequenced in a study of blood T cells in healthy people across ages. A second PCR of about 7 to 11 cycles used a sample-barcoded 5' primer and a J-beta primer mix. Each CDR3 protein gets one entry after TCRdb re-called the 5' RACE reads with MiXCR. The sample comprises 1.8 million or so distinct CDR3 sequences, 39% of which are singletons, and more than 20% rests with the top ten. Material for sequencing was blood. These receptors came from a human donor in good health.

V and J are TRBV7-9 and TRBJ2-3, with D possibly matching TRBD2 (5 bases). The CDR3 totals 17 residues. Trimming removed 6 bases at V and 3 bases at J, with 22 bases between. Germline CDR1 and CDR2: SEHNR and FQNEAQ (reference sequence). CDR3 amino acids: CASRPPFGSEPTDTQYF. The CDR3 coding sequence is TGTGCCAGCAGACCCCCGTTTGGTAGCGAACCTACAGATACGCAGTATTTT.

The V gene is TRBV12-3 or TRBV12-4, the J gene TRBJ2-5; D not certain. The CDR3 has 13 amino acids. The V gene lost 3 bases and the J gene lost 4 bases, with 9 bases spanning the gap. CDR3 residues: CASSFRAAETQYF. The CDR3 DNA is TGTGCCAGCAGTTTTCGGGCGGCAGAGACCCAGTACTTC.

The V gene is TRBV7-9, the J gene TRBJ1-2; 7 nucleotides align to TRBD1. Germline V gene lookup returns CDR1 SEHNR and CDR2 FQNEAQ (reference sequence). Trimming cost V 5 bases and J 8 bases; bases outside gene matches: 11. The CDR3 extends over 14 amino acids. CDR3 region: CASSPQTGKAGYTF. CDR3 sequence (DNA): TGTGCCAGCAGCCCCCAGACAGGGAAGGCAGGCTACACCTTC. Variable domain in full (rest from reference TRBV7-9 and TRBJ1-2): DTGVSQNPRHKITKRGQNVTFRCDPISEHNRLYWYRQTLGQGPEFLTYFQNEAQLEKSRLLSDRFSAERPKGSFSTLEIQRTEQGDSAMYLCASSPQTGKAGYTFGSGTRLTVV.

The chain links TRBV20-1 to TRBJ1-1; unclear D gene. V was trimmed by 4 bases and J by 1 base, leaving 7 bases between them. The CDR3 covers 12 residues. Germline CDR1 and CDR2: DFQATT and SNEGSKA (reference sequence). DNA for the CDR3: TGCAGTGCTACCCTGAAGAACACTGAAGCTTTCTTT. Amino acids: CSATLKNTEAFF.

The chain couples TRBV11-1 to TRBJ2-1, with 8 bases lining up with TRBD1. Germline CDR1 is SGHAT and CDR2 is FQDESV (reference sequence). The V segment lost 5 bases and the J segment 8 bases; nucleotides outside the gene matches: 14. This CDR3 spans 16 amino acids. In nucleotides, the CDR3 is TGTGCCAGCAGCACTACCGAAGGACAGGGTAGGGATGAGCAGTTCTTC. Protein product: CASSTTEGQGRDEQFF.

V is TRBV11-2 and J is TRBJ2-7; D gene unclear. The CDR3 sequence is 14 residues long. The V gene lost 8 bases and the J gene lost 1 base, with 15 bases spanning the gap. Germline V gene lookup returns CDR1 SGHAT and CDR2 FQNNGV. The CDR3 protein is CASRLNIGSYEQYF. CDR3 sequence (DNA): TGTGCCAGCCGCCTCAACATCGGATCCTACGAGCAGTACTTC.

The chain carries TRBV20-1 and TRBJ1-2; D ambiguous. V lost 3 bases and J 4 bases, leaving 15 bases between the germline ends. The CDR3 consists of 14 residues. The germline V gene has CDR1 DFQATT and CDR2 SNEGSKA (reference sequence). Here the CDR3 reads CSARPDHYSYGYTF. As DNA, the CDR3 is TGCAGTGCTAGGCCGGACCACTATTCCTATGGCTACACCTTC.